These 27 T cell receptor beta chains originate from one sample sequenced in a study of blood T cell repertoires in COVID-19 (dated by TCRdb to 2019 to 2021). Libraries were made using the immunoSEQ multiplex PCR assay. TCRdb obtained this table from immuneACCESS and retained in-frame rearrangements with V and J assigned. These tables miss some clones; where compared with another copy, unresolved V genes account for less than half of the shortfall, and the remainder is unexplained. The sample profile shows around 260,000 clones; about 83% of them were found once. The ten largest clones capture 8% to 10% of the sample. Sample: peripheral blood. Source of these receptors: a woman between 50 and 59 years old who had recovered from COVID-19.

The chain is built from TRBV19 and TRBJ2-7; 14 bases line up with TRBD2. Per the germline V gene, CDR1 is LNHDA and CDR2 is SQIVND (reference sequence). This CDR3 contains 16 residues. V lost 6 bases and J lost 0; bases outside the gene matches: 4. Here the CDR3 DNA reads TGTGCCAGTAGGACTAGCGGGGGGGCAGGCTCCTACGAGCAGTACTTC. This sequence encodes CASRTSGGAGSYEQYF.

The V and J genes are TRBV4-3 and TRBJ1-6, with 8 bases aligning to TRBD1. The trim removed 1 base at V and 10 bases at J, leaving 6 bases unmatched. The germline V gene has CDR1 LGHNA and CDR2 YSLEER. The CDR3 covers 15 residues. CDR3 DNA: TGCGCCAGCAGCCAAGTCTGGACAGGGAACTCACCCCTCCACTTT. Translating it yields CASSQVWTGNSPLHF.

V gene TRBV5-4 combines with J gene TRBJ2-7; D gene ambiguous. This CDR3 is built from 14 residues. CDR1 SGHNT and CDR2 YYREEE come from the germline V gene (reference sequence). Trimming shortened V by 0 bases and J by 2 bases, and 9 bases separated the two germline ends. The CDR3 DNA follows: TGTGCCAGCAGCTTGGGCACATCCCCCTACGAGCAGTACTTC. Its translation is CASSLGTSPYEQYF.

The chain couples TRBV7-6 to TRBJ1-5; possible D gene TRBD1, 5 bases. V lost 6 bases, J lost 4 bases, and 19 bases lay in between. The germline CDR1 and CDR2 sequences are SGHVS and FNYEAQ. This CDR3 comprises 16 residues. Written as DNA, the CDR3 is TGTGCCAGCAGGACAGCAGACAGCGTCGAGAATCAGCCCCAGCATTTT. Translated, it gives CASRTADSVENQPQHF. Combining the CDR3 with reference TRBV7-6 and TRBJ1-5 gives the whole variable domain GAGVSQSPRYKVTKRGQDVALRCDPISGHVSLYWYRQALGQGPEFLTYFNYEAQQDKSGLPNDRFSAERPEGSISTLTIQRTEQRDSAMYRCASRTADSVENQPQHFGDGTRLSIL.

The gene calls are TRBV28 and TRBJ1-4; D is possibly TRBD1 (6 bases). The CDR3 covers 16 residues. V was cut by 2 bases and J by 8 bases, with 18 bases left in between. The germline V gene has CDR1 MDHEN and CDR2 SYDVKM. CDR3 in DNA: TGTGCCAGCAGTTTACCCCGGGACACAACGGGAGAAAAACTGTTTTTT. Its protein product is CASSLPRDTTGEKLFF.

The V gene is TRBV7-9, the J gene TRBJ1-1; D unclear. The CDR3 is 14 residues long. Trimming removed 2 bases at V and 2 bases at J, with 9 bases between. Germline-derived CDR1 and CDR2 are SEHNR and FQNEAQ (reference sequence). CDR3 nucleotide sequence: TGTGCCAGCAGCTTATACCAGGAAAACACTGAAGCTTTCTTT. It yields the protein CASSLYQENTEAFF. Complete variable domain (other parts from reference TRBV7-9 and TRBJ1-1): DTGVSQNPRHKITKRGQNVTFRCDPISEHNRLYWYRQTLGQGPEFLTYFQNEAQLEKSRLLSDRFSAERPKGSFSTLEIQRTEQGDSAMYLCASSLYQENTEAFFGQGTRLTVV.

The V and J genes are TRBV5-1 and TRBJ1-1, with D possibly being TRBD1 (5 bases). In germline, CDR1 is SGHRS, CDR2 YFSETQ. Trimming took 6 bases from V and 1 from J, leaving 16 bases between them. The CDR3 has 15 residues. CDR3 residues: CASKTRTGGNTEAFF. CDR3 sequence (DNA): TGCGCCAGCAAAACCCGTACCGGGGGGAACACTGAAGCTTTCTTT.

The chain couples TRBV7-3 to TRBJ2-1, with D possibly being TRBD2 (5 bases). V lost 3 bases, J lost 0 bases, and 9 bases lay in between. Germline V lookup: CDR1 SGHTA, CDR2 FQGTGA. The CDR3 is made up of 15 amino acids. Here the CDR3 reads CASSFSEASYNEQFF. In nucleotides, the CDR3 is TGTGCCAGCAGCTTTAGCGAAGCCTCCTACAATGAGCAGTTCTTC.

The rearrangement links TRBV19 to TRBJ2-3, with 10 bases matching TRBD1. Germline V gene data show CDR1 as LNHDA and CDR2 as SQIVND (reference sequence). This CDR3 comprises 15 residues. J gave up 5 bases and V 3 bases, and 5 bases lay outside the gene matches. As DNA, the CDR3 is TGTGCCAGTAGTATCGGACAGGGGGGGAAAGATACGCAGTATTTT. This sequence encodes CASSIGQGGKDTQYF.

This clone is a singleton in its sample. The chain is built from TRBV6-5 and TRBJ2-5; TRBD2 aligns across 11 bases. V dropped 6 bases and J dropped 4; count of bases not matched to a gene: 7. CDR1 and CDR2 (germline): MNHEY, SVGAGI. The CDR3 sequence is 15 residues long. The CDR3 nucleotides read TGTGCCAGCAGCTCGACTAGCGGGACGAGAGAGACCCAGTACTTC. Translating it yields CASSSTSGTRETQYF.

The genes are TRBV29-1 and TRBJ2-5; 9 bases line up with TRBD1. V lost 6 bases to trimming and J lost 0 bases; unmatched junction nucleotides: 5. The CDR3 extends over 14 amino acids. Germline-derived CDR1 and CDR2 are SQVTM and ANQGSEA. The chain's CDR3 is CSVRWTGDQETQYF. The CDR3 region has the DNA TGCAGCGTCCGGTGGACAGGGGACCAAGAGACCCAGTACTTC.

The rearrangement uses TRBV7-9 and TRBJ1-5; 9 positions match TRBD1. Germline CDR1 is SEHNR and CDR2 is FQNEAQ (reference sequence). The trim removed 4 bases at V and 6 bases at J, leaving 7 bases unmatched. The length of the CDR3 is 15 residues. This CDR3 reads CASSSGQGGGQPQHF. The CDR3 DNA reads as TGTGCCAGCAGCTCGGGACAGGGTGGGGGTCAGCCCCAGCATTTT.

The genes are TRBV2 and TRBJ2-1; 9 bases align to TRBD2. The germline V gene has CDR1 SNHLY and CDR2 FYNNEI. The CDR3 loop spans 17 amino acids. The V segment lost 5 bases and the J segment 4 bases; nucleotides outside the gene matches: 12. The CDR3 bases are TGTGCCAGCAGTCAAGAAAGTAGCGGGAGAGTATACAATGAGCAGTTCTTC. Translation gives CASSQESSGRVYNEQFF.

The V call is TRBV30, the J call TRBJ2-1; D possibly corresponds to TRBD2 (7 bases). This CDR3 region has 16 residues. V lost 5 bases and J lost 2, with 19 bases in between. Germline V CDR1 and CDR2: GTSNPN, SVGIG (reference sequence). The CDR3 loop is CAWSGGGTGPYNEQFF. The CDR3 region has the DNA TGTGCCTGGTCTGGGGGGGGCACCGGGCCCTACAATGAGCAGTTCTTC. The full variable domain, completed using reference TRBV30 and TRBJ2-1, is SQTIHQWPATLVQPVGSPLSLECTVEGTSNPNLYWYRQAAGRGLQLLFYSVGIGQISSEVPQNLSASRPQDRQFILSSKKLLLSDSGFYLCAWSGGGTGPYNEQFFGPGTRLTVL.

The chain has TRBV19 and TRBJ1-1; 9 bases are shared with TRBD1. The CDR3 is 16 residues long. Germline trimming cut 5 bases from V and 0 bases from J; bases unmatched to any gene: 7. CDR1 and CDR2 (germline): LNHDA, SQIVND (reference sequence). The CDR3 region is CASSWGGQGVNTEAFF. CDR3 sequence (DNA): TGTGCCAGTAGTTGGGGGGGACAGGGCGTGAACACTGAAGCTTTCTTT.

The chain joins TRBV15 to TRBJ2-5; D possibly corresponds to TRBD2 (5 bases). V lost 1 base and J lost 4, with 7 bases in between. The CDR3 totals 13 residues. Germline V gene sequence: CDR1 LNHNV, CDR2 YYDKDF (reference sequence). CDR3 sequence reads: CATSRVEGETQYF. The CDR3 bases are TGTGCCACCAGCAGAGTCGAGGGAGAGACCCAGTACTTC.

V usage is TRBV2 and J usage is TRBJ1-4; TRBD1 aligns across 10 bases. V gave up 11 bases and J gave up 1 base; unmatched junction bases: 13. The CDR3 contains 17 residues. In germline, CDR1 is SNHLY, CDR2 FYNNEI. In DNA form, the CDR3 reads TGTGCCTGCCGGGGGACAGGGGCATGGGAAACTAATGAAAAACTGTTTTTT. Translated, it gives CACRGTGAWETNEKLFF.

The chain couples TRBV7-9 to TRBJ1-1; 10 bases match TRBD1. CDR3 length: 15 residues. Germline lookup yields CDR1 SEHNR and CDR2 FQNEAQ (reference sequence). V was clipped by 5 bases and J by 3 bases; unmatched bases: 6. CDR3 region: CASSVRQGAHTEAFF. In nucleotides, the CDR3 is TGTGCCAGCAGCGTAAGACAGGGGGCACACACTGAAGCTTTCTTT.

The V and J genes are TRBV12-3 or TRBV12-4 and TRBJ2-5; a weak D match, TRBD2 (5 bases). Between the trimmed V and J ends, which lost 6 bases and 7 bases, there was a span of 9 bases. The length of the CDR3 is 11 residues. CDR3 DNA sequence: TGTGCCAGCAGCTTCGAGGGGACCCAGTACTTC. Its translation: CASSFEGTQYF.

The V call is TRBV7-9, the J call TRBJ2-2, with D tentatively TRBD1 (6 bases). Trimming removed 3 bases at V and 6 bases at J, with 11 bases between. The length of the CDR3 is 14 residues. Germline values: CDR1 SEHNR, CDR2 FQNEAQ (reference sequence). Written as DNA, the CDR3 is TGTGCCAGCAGCTTGACAGGTGCAGCCGGGGAGCTGTTTTTT. Translated: CASSLTGAAGELFF.

The J gene is TRBJ2-7, the V gene TRBV27; 10 bases agree with TRBD2. With V trimmed by 7 bases and J by 6 bases, 9 bases remained unmatched. CDR1 and CDR2 from the germline V gene are MNHEY and SMNVEV (reference sequence). The CDR3 spans 14 residues. The chain's CDR3 is CASTIAGGTGEQYF. DNA for the CDR3: TGTGCCAGCACCATAGCGGGAGGTACGGGCGAGCAGTACTTC.

On this clone: The DNA is omitted, as the CDR3 cannot be located on it reliably, and the CDR3 follows TCRdb's listing. The V gene is TRBV12-3 or TRBV12-4, the J gene TRBJ1-6; the D call of TRBD1 is as the table states it, not checked on the DNA. The CDR3 has 12 residues if both end residues are counted. The CDR3 region is CASSFLAGAFHF.

V usage is TRBV3-1 (or the pseudogene TRBV3-2) and J usage is TRBJ2-6; D unclear. CDR1 is LGHDT, CDR2 YNNKEL, per germline (reference sequence). The CDR3 consists of 15 residues. With 4 bases removed from V and 0 bases from J, the gap between germline ends came to 7 bases. For the CDR3, the DNA is TGTGCCAGCAGCCCTCAGTACTCTGGGGCCAACGTCCTGACTTTC. This encodes CASSPQYSGANVLTF.

The V gene is TRBV7-9, the J gene TRBJ2-7, with 8 bases lining up with TRBD2. The germline V gene encodes CDR1 SEHNR and CDR2 FQNEAQ (reference sequence). The trim removed 5 bases at V and 0 bases at J, leaving 3 bases unmatched. There are 14 residues in the CDR3. The CDR3 nucleotides read TGTGCCAGCAGCCCGGGGACTAGCTCCTACGAGCAGTACTTC. Its translation is CASSPGTSSYEQYF.

The rearrangement joins TRBV30 to TRBJ2-6; TRBD1 might be the D (6 bases). The CDR3 contains 14 residues. CDR1 and CDR2 from the germline V gene are GTSNPN and SVGIG (reference sequence). V was trimmed by 4 bases and J by 1 base, leaving 8 bases between them. Here the CDR3 reads CAWTQGSGANVLTF. The DNA for the CDR3 is TGTGCCTGGACCCAGGGGTCTGGGGCCAACGTCCTGACTTTC.

The chain is built from TRBV28 and TRBJ2-2; 8 bases map to TRBD1. Germline-derived CDR1 and CDR2 are MDHEN and SYDVKM. The CDR3 is 16 amino acids. V lost 0 bases to trimming and J lost 5 bases; unmatched junction nucleotides: 5. The CDR3 sequence: CASSLWTGVGTGELFF. CDR3 DNA sequence: TGTGCCAGCAGTTTATGGACAGGGGTTGGAACCGGGGAGCTGTTTTTT.

V usage is TRBV9 and J usage is TRBJ1-1; no firm D call. Trimming took 0 bases from V and 1 from J, leaving 7 bases between them. The CDR3 spans 14 residues. CDR1 SGDLS and CDR2 YYNGEE come from the germline V gene. In DNA, the CDR3 is TGTGCCAGCAGCGTAGCAGAAAGGAACACTGAAGCTTTCTTT. Translating it yields CASSVAERNTEAFF.